Detailed here is one T cell receptor (beta chain). This clone was observed a single time. Its recognized antigen is unknown. No much larger clonotype is one base removed from it; base qualities were not supplied. The sample belongs to a study of blood T cell repertoires in COVID-19 (dated by TCRdb to about 2020). The study in broad terms: Samples from collaborators originated in the United States, Italy and Spain and spanned both the acute and convalescent phases of COVID-19. The material from the prospective study consisted of cDNA or gDNA derived from T cells, B-cell-depleted T cells, or PBMCs. The dataset comprised deeply sampled blood TCRbeta repertoires from subjects exposed to, actively infected with, or recovered from COVID-19. A freely available public database, intended as a resource for researchers studying the immune response to SARS-CoV-2, is where the repertoires were released. The samples were drawn from the first 160 participants of the ongoing ImmuneRACE study and from over a thousand subjects provided by 6 global collaborators. The sample metadata nearly always contained a de-identified subject ID, COVID-19 status, age in years and sex. Where HLA class I and class II types were available, the types were taken from metadata supplied by the sample provider, not from assay-based typing. The paper's findings and limits, for the study overall: Clinical and demographic metadata were provided uncurated, with the amount varying by source and participant.

The CDR3 measures 16 amino acids from cysteine to phenylalanine. Kept here is only the CDR3 DNA, which spans 48 bases and is read in frame from base 1. The germline V gene (reference sequence) sets CDR1 to LGHDT and CDR2 to YNNKEL. V gives up 3 bases and J gives up 8 bases, and the segment between their germline ends measures 22 bases. TCRbeta CDR3 regions were amplified from genomic DNA by means of the immunoSEQ Assay, a bias-controlled multiplex PCR. In the original analysis: The number of nucleated cells in each sample was estimated by amplification of reference gene primers within the assay. To quantify the absolute abundance of each unique TCRbeta CDR3 rearrangement, sequence reads were collapsed and filtered. For each sample, productive Simpson clonality was calculated by taking the square root of Simpson's diversity index across productive rearrangements. This immuneACCESS table, as held by TCRdb, lists in-frame sequences with V and J called but not all clones. Of the missing ones, under half trace to an unresolved V gene in checked studies; the others have no known cause. V, J and clone size are those of that table, while D and trimming were read from the DNA. The table for this sample lists about 140,000 clones; about four fifths of them were counted only once. The ten largest clones represent 1.5% to 2% of the sample.

Each collaborating institution followed its own protocols to collect whole blood in K2EDTA tubes. For TCRbeta analysis, collaborator samples were shipped as frozen whole blood, as isolated PBMCs, or as DNA extracted from either sample type. The sequence derives from a human donor in a cohort sampled during active COVID-19. The V and J segments used are TRBV3-1 (or the pseudogene TRBV3-2) and TRBJ1-2; the D gene is perhaps TRBD1, from 5 matching bases. Input material: peripheral blood. The nucleotide sequence is given as TGTGCCAGCAGCCAGGGGTTTAGGGGTCGAGGTTACGGCTACACCTTC. This sequence encodes CASSQGFRGRGYGYTF.